Included here is one TCR beta chain sequence, with context. The clone's antigen remains unknown. The record has no base qualities; no much larger clone is one base away. V trim: 3 bases; J trim: 9 bases; unmatched bases: 4. The CDR3 sequence holds 15 residues, the cysteine and phenylalanine included. Solely the CDR3 DNA is kept, with 45 bases framed from the first base. CDR1 and CDR2, looked up from the germline V gene, are SGHTA and FQGNSA. These data belong to a study of cytomegalovirus exposure and HLA in healthy donors (dated by TCRdb to 2017 to 2019). Regarding the study in general: An earlier analysis of roughly 500 of the donors reported 276 Gb of sequence data and 95 million to 120 million unique TCR beta sequences obtained from about 200 million T cells. An early release covering 500 to 750 HLA-typed donors comprised around 300 gigabases of sequencing data and around 80 million unique TCR sequences. Of the roughly 400 genotyped donors, more than 75% were placed in the genetic ancestry cluster associated with self-reported Caucasian donors. The study aimed to test whether signatures of past pathogen exposure could be identified by cataloging public T cell receptors. The study used immunosequencing to profile the T cell repertoires of several hundred subjects and linked those repertoires to cytomegalovirus serostatus. A separate validation cohort of 100 to 150 different subjects was used in addition to the roughly 720-subject first cohort. High-throughput TCR immunosequencing, statistical association of individual TCRs with disease status, and machine learning were combined to predict cytomegalovirus infection status. A later analysis re-analyzed previously published TCR beta repertoires from 666 donors and added high-resolution HLA genotyping to study TCR occurrence patterns. The later analysis used no new phenotypic data to find candidate immune exposures, relying instead on TCR beta sequences and their occurrence across donors. An earlier analysis of 500 to 650 of the donors applied high-throughput TCR beta sequencing to assess whether each TCR beta V gene segment acted as functional or pseudogenic. Donor age, sex, ethnicity and CMV serostatus were compiled together with the repertoire data. A later genetic analysis took genome-wide SNP genotypes for about 55% of the 666 donors and used that subset as a discovery cohort. All discovery cohort repertoires had been generated using a single sequencing platform. HLA typing included class I and class II loci at four-digit resolution. The number of donors typed differed by locus, with roughly 620-640 for A, B, C, DRB1 and DQB1, over 500 for DQA1, over 600 for DPA1, and around 450 for DPB1. Four or five DR-DQ haplotypes were handled as single units for association and clustering because linkage in the cohort was strong. Across 398 genotyped donors of the cohort, an average of about 240,000 unique TCR beta nucleotide sequences per donor were sequenced, and approximately 19% of those sequences were non-productive.

What the authors observed across the whole study: Broadly in line with IMGT annotations, most TCR beta V segments showed up in productive rearrangements about 90% or about 30% of the time in an earlier analysis of approximately 600 of the donors. Sequencing depth was assumed to be roughly uniform across donors in the presence/absence analyses, though that assumption may not hold. In vitro tests confirmed that a few of the cytomegalovirus-associated TCR beta chains recognize cytomegalovirus antigens. The earlier analysis of some 540 of the donors excluded roughly 17 rarely observed V segments, including chromosome 9 orphons, because counts were too low. This cohort had only TCR beta chains sequenced, and the lack of alpha or paired-chain data limited which features could be detected. CMV serostatus was the only immune exposure information available for the cohort. Compared with equally common non-associated chains, HLA-associated TCR beta chains in a later analysis were more clonally expanded and had lower generation probabilities. Linkage disequilibrium might explain the correlated functional status among segregating V segments, but an unknown experimental factor could not be ruled out. A later analysis found that most CMV-associated TCR beta chains appeared HLA-restricted, with HLA associations seemingly driven largely by CMV exposure. An association between a missense DCLRE1C variant and V-gene and J-gene trimming of TCR beta chains was found in a later genetic analysis and replicated in an independent cohort. A total of 164 TCR beta chains were listed by the study as associated with cytomegalovirus. The sequencing pipeline was judged likely to have produced a cluster of highly shared sequence variants as a technical artifact. A further reported finding was that TCR beta sequences accurately predicted the HLA-A and HLA-B alleles for most subjects in the first cohort. A later analysis reported that several top co-occurrence clusters appeared linked to parvovirus B19, influenza, CMV and Epstein-Barr virus. In both the original and validation cohorts, the classifier was reported to diagnose cytomegalovirus status with high specificity and sensitivity. Because the 87-base-pair reads could not distinguish some IMGT-functional V segments, including TRBV6-2 and TRBV6-3, those segments were excluded. Across donors, most TCR sequences were observed very rarely, whereas some public TCRs were present in many individuals. When HLA alleles, especially DR and DQ, strongly co-occurred, attributing TCR associations to individual alleles was difficult. The authors suggested that the approach could potentially be generalized to other disease states and immunological phenotypes. A later analysis found that TCR association rates varied across HLA loci, with DRB1 alleles showing the most associated TCRs and HLA-C alleles the fewest. Specific HLA alleles were associated with 16,951 TCR beta sequences at a false discovery rate of 0.05 in a later analysis. HLA typing was unavailable for some donors at each locus, so association tests used only the typed subset. A later genetic analysis reported fewer N-insertions in productive TCRs among donors in an Asian-associated ancestry cluster than the roughly 620-donor mean.

Library method: the immunoSEQ multiplex PCR assay. The multiplex PCR relied on a mix of 60 forward primers for TCR Vbeta segments and 13 reverse primers for TCR Jbeta segments. Amplification of the CDR3 region of rearranged TCR beta genes was performed with a multiplex PCR assay on genomic DNA. The amplified TCR beta libraries were sequenced on the Illumina HiSeq System as 87-base-pair reads. The authors' pipeline ran thus. Across the 640 or so repertoires, a later analysis counted around 80 million unique TCR beta chains, roughly 11 million of which were shared by at least two donors. To remove PCR and sequencing errors, raw reads were error-corrected and collapsed into unique sequences using a nearest-neighbor algorithm that merged closely related sequences. CDR3 sequences were aligned to IMGT reference sequences to assign V, D and J gene segments. Each retained sequence needed at least a six-nucleotide match to both a V gene segment and a J gene segment. Rearrangements were classified as productive when the CDR3 lacked stop codons and remained in frame with V and J, and all other rearrangements were classified as non-productive. Following IMGT convention, CDR3 was defined as the stretch from the second conserved V-encoded cysteine to the conserved J-encoded phenylalanine. The earlier analysis of roughly 590 of the donors excluded any sequence lacking an unambiguous match to a single V gene segment. An earlier analysis of 587 of the donors called V segments functional above 56.7% productive rearrangements and segregating when the between-donor standard deviation exceeded 5%. A statistical classification framework was built to diagnose cytomegalovirus status from the catalog of TCR beta chain sequences. In a later analysis, TCR nucleotide sequences were compared against IMGT/GENE-DB human TR gene sequences so that V and J genes could be assigned. A later analysis assigned CDR3 sequences and most-parsimonious VDJ recombination scenarios with the TCRdist pipeline. In a later analysis, every TCR beta chain was defined by the combination of its CDR3 amino acid sequence and its V-gene family, and reads without a unique V-gene family were dropped. In a later analysis, fewer than 650 highly shared, low-generation-probability nucleotide sequences were removed to address suspected cross-contamination and a sequencing artifact. A later analysis calculated a clonal expansion index for each public chain from normalized within-repertoire ranks of inferred template counts. In a later analysis, generation probabilities were computed with a VDJ recombination model fitted to out-of-frame rearrangements, and the resulting probabilities were checked against IGoR. In a later analysis, TCR-TCR, TCR-HLA and TCR-CMV co-occurrence was scored with hypergeometric tests, and a repertoire-size bias correction was applied to TCR pairs. False discovery rates were estimated in a later analysis by permuting HLA or CMV assignments 20 times. A later analysis grouped co-occurring TCRs with DBSCAN, adding TCRdist sequence similarity when clustering within HLA-allele-positive subsets. Repertoires with fewer than 30,000 or more than 120,000 public chains were left out of co-occurrence clustering, as were a few repertoires with anomalous nucleotide sharing. In its TCRdb copy, this immuneACCESS table keeps in-frame sequences only and misses some clones. Where compared with another copy, unresolved V genes explain less than half of these, and the others have no known cause. The DNA was the basis for D and trimming; V, J and clone size are from that table. This sample holds around 100,000 clones; approximately 70% were observed only once. Roughly 3.5% of the sample is in the top ten clones.

The cohort consisted of hundreds of healthy bone marrow donors. At the time of sampling, all cohort members were nominally healthy, though unrecorded immune exposures were likely present. The donor was CMV seronegative and was included in the group of around 320 seronegative cohort members. A peripheral blood sample was provided by each donor, and peripheral blood mononuclear cells were used for TCR beta sequencing. Genomic DNA extraction from the blood cell samples was performed with the Qiagen DNeasy Blood Extraction Kit. The chain was built from TRBV7-2 and TRBJ1-6, and 11 bases in between align with TRBD1. The sequenced material came from PBMCs. This receptor was identified in a middle-aged man in good health and CMV-seronegative. For the CDR3, the sequence is CASSFLGTGGSPLHF. The DNA is as follows: TGTGCCAGCAGCTTCCTCGGGACAGGGGGTTCACCCCTCCACTTT.